The 4 T cell receptor beta chains listed next were all sequenced from one sample in a study of Graves' ophthalmopathy and Graves' hyperthyroidism. For repertoire sequencing, the TCR beta CDR3 regions were amplified from RNA transcripts. Investigators did first-round RT-PCR with HTBI primers, then second-round multiplex PCR. TCRdb recomputed calls from the multiplex PCR reads with MiXCR, one row per CDR3 protein. In the table there are about 370,000 distinct CDR3 sequences, about a sixth of which are singletons. Sequencing used peripheral blood. The receptor source for this set is an adult woman with stable Graves' hyperthyroidism.

This clonotype turned up a few times. V usage is TRBV28 and J usage is TRBJ2-2; 10 nucleotides line up with TRBD1. Germline V CDR1 and CDR2: MDHEN, SYDVKM. V lost 6 bases, J lost 7 bases, and 5 bases stayed unmatched. The CDR3 is made up of 14 amino acids. In nucleotides, the CDR3 is TGTGCCAGCAGGGACAGGGGGGAATACGGGGAGCTGTTTTTT. Translated, it gives CASRDRGEYGELFF. The variable domain in full, with the rest retrieved from reference TRBV28 and TRBJ2-2, is DVKVTQSSRYLVKRTGEKVFLECVQDMDHENMFWYRQDPGLGLRLIYFSYDVKMKEKGDIPEGYSVSREKKERFSLILESASTNQTSMYLCASRDRGEYGELFFGEGSRLTVL.

Many counts were recorded for this clonotype. The chain combines TRBV11-2 with TRBJ2-7, with TRBD2 matching 11 bases. This CDR3 is built from 16 residues. Germline trimming cut 5 bases from V and 0 bases from J; bases unmatched to any gene: 6. Germline-derived CDR1 and CDR2 are SGHAT and FQNNGV. CDR3 sequence: CASSELAGGSSYEQYF. In DNA form, the CDR3 reads TGTGCCAGCAGCGAGTTAGCGGGAGGGAGCTCCTACGAGCAGTACTTC.

This clonotype was picked up many times. The rearrangement links TRBV7-2 to TRBJ2-5, with D perhaps matching TRBD2 (5 bases). The V gene's germline CDR1 is SGHTA and CDR2 FQGNSA. The CDR3 length is 14 residues. V was shortened by 5 bases and J by 4 bases, with 14 bases between the two germline ends. The CDR3 protein is CASSRREGLETQYF. CDR3 sequence (DNA): TGTGCCAGCAGCCGCCGTGAGGGCTTAGAGACCCAGTACTTC. The variable domain in full, with the rest retrieved from reference TRBV7-2 and TRBJ2-5, is GAGVSQSPSNKVTEKGKDVELRCDPISGHTALYWYRQSLGQGLEFLIYFQGNSAPDKSGLPSDRFSAERTGGSVSTLTIQRTQQEDSAVYLCASSRREGLETQYFGPGTRLLVL.

This clonotype was detected many times. The rearrangement links TRBV4-1 to TRBJ1-1, with a tentative D call TRBD1 (5 bases). The CDR3 contains 15 residues. Trimming left V 1 base short and J 5 bases short, with 14 bases between. CDR1 is MGHRA, CDR2 YSYEKL, per germline. Here the CDR3 DNA reads TGCGCCAGCAGCCAAGGCCGGGGGGATAGGACTGAAGCTTTCTTT. It translates to CASSQGRGDRTEAFF.